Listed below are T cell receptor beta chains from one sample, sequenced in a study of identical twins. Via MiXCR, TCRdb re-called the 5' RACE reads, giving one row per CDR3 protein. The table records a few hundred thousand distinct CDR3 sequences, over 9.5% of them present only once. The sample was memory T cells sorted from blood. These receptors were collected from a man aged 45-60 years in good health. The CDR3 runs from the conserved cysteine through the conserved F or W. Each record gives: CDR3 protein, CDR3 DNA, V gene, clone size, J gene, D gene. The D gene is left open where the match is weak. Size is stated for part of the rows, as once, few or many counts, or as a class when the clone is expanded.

cdr3_aa: CASSQYSRGNYGYTF
cdr3_nt: TGTGCCAGCAGTCAGTATTCGCGGGGAAACTATGGCTACACCTTC
v_call: TRBV28
clone_size: .
j_call: TRBJ1-2
d_call: .

cdr3_aa: CASSLGQSYPANYGYTF
cdr3_nt: TGTGCCAGCAGCTTGGGTCAGAGCTACCCAGCTAACTATGGCTACACCTTC
v_call: TRBV5-4
clone_size: many
j_call: TRBJ1-2
d_call: .

cdr3_aa: CASSVGEGARGGYTF
cdr3_nt: TGTGCCAGCAGCGTAGGCGAGGGGGCGCGAGGGGGCTACACCTTC
v_call: TRBV9
clone_size: .
j_call: TRBJ1-2
d_call: TRBD1

cdr3_aa: CASSMKGGSQSDTQYF
cdr3_nt: TGTGCCAGCAGTATGAAAGGAGGCAGTCAGTCGGATACGCAGTATTTT
v_call: TRBV25-1
clone_size: many
j_call: TRBJ2-3
d_call: .

cdr3_aa: CASSVRQLNTEAFF
cdr3_nt: TGTGCCAGCAGCGTCCGACAGTTGAACACTGAAGCTTTCTTT
v_call: TRBV7-2
clone_size: .
j_call: TRBJ1-1
d_call: .

cdr3_aa: CSAEGRLSGTGGQVNYGYTF
cdr3_nt: TGCAGTGCTGAGGGGCGCCTATCCGGGACAGGGGGCCAGGTGAACTATGGCTACACCTTC
v_call: TRBV20-1
clone_size: .
j_call: TRBJ1-2
d_call: TRBD1

cdr3_aa: CRAGPQGTEAFF
cdr3_nt: TGCAGGGCCGGGCCGCAAGGCACTGAAGCTTTCTTT
v_call: TRBV29-1
clone_size: many
j_call: TRBJ1-1
d_call: .

cdr3_aa: CSVGSWNNNEQFF
cdr3_nt: TGCAGCGTTGGTTCCTGGAATAACAATGAGCAGTTCTTC
v_call: TRBV29-1
clone_size: many
j_call: TRBJ2-1
d_call: .

cdr3_aa: CASSLDSTLRGYTF
cdr3_nt: TGCGCCAGCAGCTTAGATTCCACGCTGCGTGGCTACACCTTC
v_call: TRBV5-1
clone_size: many
j_call: TRBJ1-2
d_call: .

cdr3_aa: CASSPGRNTGELFF
cdr3_nt: TGTGCCAGCAGCCCGGGGCGTAACACCGGGGAGCTGTTTTTT
v_call: TRBV13
clone_size: many
j_call: TRBJ2-2
d_call: .

cdr3_aa: CASSSETGPYEQYF
cdr3_nt: TGTGCCAGCAGTTCAGAGACAGGTCCCTACGAGCAGTACTTC
v_call: TRBV12-3/TRBV12-4
clone_size: few
j_call: TRBJ2-7
d_call: .

cdr3_aa: CASSQEMAEANYGYTF
cdr3_nt: TGTGCCAGCAGCCAAGAAATGGCAGAAGCTAACTATGGCTACACCTTC
v_call: TRBV4-2
clone_size: few
j_call: TRBJ1-2
d_call: .

cdr3_aa: CASSGGPDIGEQYF
cdr3_nt: TGTGCCAGCAGCGGGGGACCAGATATCGGCGAGCAGTACTTC
v_call: TRBV9
clone_size: many
j_call: TRBJ2-7
d_call: .

cdr3_aa: CASSQVGGGNGELFF
cdr3_nt: TGTGCCAGCAGCCAAGTAGGGGGCGGGAACGGGGAGCTGTTTTTT
v_call: TRBV3-1
clone_size: few
j_call: TRBJ2-2
d_call: .

cdr3_aa: CASSDGVSEAFF
cdr3_nt: TGTGCCAGCAGTGACGGGGTATCTGAAGCTTTCTTT
v_call: TRBV2
clone_size: .
j_call: TRBJ1-1
d_call: .

cdr3_aa: CATSQTGQTYEQYF
cdr3_nt: TGTGCCACCAGCCAAACGGGACAGACCTACGAGCAGTACTTC
v_call: TRBV15
clone_size: many
j_call: TRBJ2-7
d_call: TRBD1

cdr3_aa: CASSRTGPREKLFF
cdr3_nt: TGTGCCAGCAGTCGGACAGGCCCCCGTGAAAAACTGTTTTTT
v_call: TRBV12-3/TRBV12-4
clone_size: .
j_call: TRBJ1-4
d_call: TRBD1

cdr3_aa: CASRTLAGGSNEQFF
cdr3_nt: TGTGCCAGCAGGACCCTAGCGGGGGGCAGCAATGAGCAGTTCTTC
v_call: TRBV7-2
clone_size: few
j_call: TRBJ2-1
d_call: TRBD2

cdr3_aa: CASSLQGTEAFF
cdr3_nt: TGTGCCAGCAGCCTACAGGGAACTGAAGCTTTCTTT
v_call: TRBV6-2/TRBV6-3
clone_size: .
j_call: TRBJ1-1
d_call: .

cdr3_aa: CASSSKQELVKNIQYF
cdr3_nt: TGTGCCAGCAGTTCAAAGCAGGAGTTGGTCAAAAACATTCAGTACTTC
v_call: TRBV12-3/TRBV12-4
clone_size: few
j_call: TRBJ2-4
d_call: .

cdr3_aa: CASSQDIGEETQYF
cdr3_nt: TGCGCCAGCAGCCAAGATATAGGGGAGGAGACCCAGTACTTC
v_call: TRBV4-3
clone_size: many
j_call: TRBJ2-5
d_call: .

cdr3_aa: CASRLAGGPDTQYF
cdr3_nt: TGTGCCAGCAGGCTAGCGGGGGGGCCAGATACGCAGTATTTT
v_call: TRBV12-3/TRBV12-4
clone_size: few
j_call: TRBJ2-3
d_call: TRBD2

cdr3_aa: CASTAGSRYSTQYF
cdr3_nt: TGTGCCAGCACCGCCGGGTCTCGGTATTCTACGCAGTATTTT
v_call: TRBV6-2/TRBV6-3
clone_size: many
j_call: TRBJ2-3
d_call: .

cdr3_aa: CASSQLGQGSNTIYF
cdr3_nt: TGCGCCAGCAGCCAGCTGGGACAGGGTAGCAACACCATATATTTT
v_call: TRBV4-1
clone_size: few
j_call: TRBJ1-3
d_call: TRBD1